The 5 T cell receptor beta chains listed next were all sequenced from one sample in a study of CD8 T cells in ankylosing spondylitis. Using its own MiXCR run on the 5' RACE reads, TCRdb lists one record per CDR3 protein. The sample has fewer than 750,000 distinct CDR3 sequences; over 15% are singletons. These TCRs' antigens remain unknown. Findings and caveats of the study: It appeared that ankylosing spondylitis blood was characterized by a TCR beta motif of about eight highly homologous variants.

Source material: blood, either unsorted or a sorted T cell fraction (not recorded which). These receptors were taken from a male donor with ankylosing spondylitis.

The chain has TRBV4-1 and TRBJ1-6; D unclear. With 3 bases removed from V and 9 bases from J, the gap between germline ends came to 9 bases. This CDR3 is built from 13 residues. CDR1 and CDR2 (germline): MGHRA, YSYEKL. The CDR3 here is CASSQATASPLHF. CDR3 in DNA: TGCGCCAGCAGCCAGGCTACGGCTTCACCCCTCCACTTT.

There are a few counts of this clonotype. The chain is built from TRBV21-1 and TRBJ2-4. TRBV21-1 constitutes a pseudogene. This CDR3 has 18 residues. The CDR3 here is CASSKVSTTRWGKNIQYF. The CDR3 DNA sequence: TGTGCCAGCAGCAAAGTCTCCACAACAAGGTGGGGCAAAAACATTCAGTACTTC.

This clonotype occurred many times. The J gene is TRBJ2-3, the V gene TRBV29-1; D call uncertain. V lost 4 bases, J lost 2 bases, and 16 bases lay in between. From germline, CDR1 is SQVTM and CDR2 ANQGSEA. The CDR3 is 15 residues long. CDR3 region: CSVVSRAFHTDTQYF. DNA of the CDR3: TGCAGCGTTGTGTCTAGGGCTTTTCACACAGATACGCAGTATTTT.

In this sample, this clonotype turned up many times. V and J are TRBV12-3 or TRBV12-4 and TRBJ1-6, with 7 bases that match TRBD1. V shed 7 bases, J shed 6 bases, and the junction held 6 bases outside the gene matches. The CDR3 is made up of 14 amino acids. CDR3 sequence: CASTRDSLNSPLHF. CDR3 nucleotides: TGTGCCAGCACCAGGGACAGCCTTAATTCACCCCTCCACTTT.

This clonotype was counted a few times. CDR3 residues: CASSQGPVNYGYTF. The DNA for the CDR3 is TGTGCCAGCAGCCAAGGTCCAGTAAACTATGGCTACACCTTC. The gene calls are TRBV3-1 and TRBJ1-2; D gene unclear. Germline V gene data show CDR1 as LGHDT and CDR2 as YNNKEL (reference sequence). This CDR3 is built from 14 residues. Trimming left V 1 base short and J 2 bases short, with 8 bases between.